Below, 2 T cell receptor beta chains from the same sample are listed, as sequenced in a study of neurological immune-mediated disorders. TCRdb reprocessed the 5' RACE reads with MiXCR, giving one entry per CDR3 protein. The table has roughly 90,000 distinct CDR3 sequences, around 3.4% seen once. The sequencing sample was made of PBMCs. Every receptor here comes from a woman aged 45-65 years with multiple sclerosis.

This clonotype was counted at least ten times. The chain links TRBV29-1 to TRBJ2-5, with D perhaps given as TRBD1 or TRBD2 (5 bases each). Germline V gene sequence: CDR1 SQVTM, CDR2 ANQGSEA. The CDR3 length is 15 residues. V lost 3 bases to trimming and J lost 2 bases, with 16 bases between them. The CDR3 spells CSVEGVSNIQETQYF. CDR3 coding DNA: TGCAGCGTTGAGGGGGTTAGTAATATTCAAGAGACCCAGTACTTC.

This clonotype was recorded at least ten times. Germline and junction disagree at one end, which may indicate a read error. V and J are TRBV7-2 and TRBJ2-3, with 7 bases lining up with TRBD1. Germline V gene data show CDR1 as SGHTA and CDR2 as FQGNSA. The CDR3 sequence is 16 residues long. CDR3 residues: CASNLPKGGGTDTQYF. DNA for the CDR3: TGTGCCAGCAACTTACCGAAAGGGGGCGGAACAGATACGCAGTATTTT.